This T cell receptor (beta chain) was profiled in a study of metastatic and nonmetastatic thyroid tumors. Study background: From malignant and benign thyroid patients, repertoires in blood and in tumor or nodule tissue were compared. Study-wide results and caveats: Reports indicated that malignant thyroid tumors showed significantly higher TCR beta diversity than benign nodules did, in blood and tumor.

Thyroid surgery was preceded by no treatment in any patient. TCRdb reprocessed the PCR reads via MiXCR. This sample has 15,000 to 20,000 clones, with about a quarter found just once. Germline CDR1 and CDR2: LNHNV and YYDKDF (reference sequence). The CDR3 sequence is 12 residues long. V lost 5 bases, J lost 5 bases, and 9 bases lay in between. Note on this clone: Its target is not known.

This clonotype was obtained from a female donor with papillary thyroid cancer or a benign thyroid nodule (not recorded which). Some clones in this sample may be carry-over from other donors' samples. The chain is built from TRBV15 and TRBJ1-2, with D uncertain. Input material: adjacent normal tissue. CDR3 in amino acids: CATSADGYGYTF. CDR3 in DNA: TGTGCCACCAGCGCGGACGGTTATGGCTACACCTTC.